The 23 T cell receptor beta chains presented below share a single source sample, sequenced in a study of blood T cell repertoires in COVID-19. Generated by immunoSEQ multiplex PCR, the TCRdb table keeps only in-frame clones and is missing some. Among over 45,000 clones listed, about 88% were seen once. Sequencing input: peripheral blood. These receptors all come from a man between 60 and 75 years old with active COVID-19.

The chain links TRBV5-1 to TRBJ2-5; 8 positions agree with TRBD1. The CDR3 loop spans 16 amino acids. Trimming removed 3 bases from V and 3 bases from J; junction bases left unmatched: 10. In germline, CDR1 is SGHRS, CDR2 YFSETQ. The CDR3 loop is CASSSSDRGWEETQYF. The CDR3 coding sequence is TGCGCCAGCAGCTCCTCAGACAGGGGTTGGGAAGAGACCCAGTACTTC.

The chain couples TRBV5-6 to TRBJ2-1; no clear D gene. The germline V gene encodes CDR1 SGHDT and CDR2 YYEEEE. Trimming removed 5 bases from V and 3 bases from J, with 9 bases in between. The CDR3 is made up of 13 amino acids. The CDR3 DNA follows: TGTGCCAGCAGTCGACTTGACTACAATGAGCAGTTCTTC. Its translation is CASSRLDYNEQFF.

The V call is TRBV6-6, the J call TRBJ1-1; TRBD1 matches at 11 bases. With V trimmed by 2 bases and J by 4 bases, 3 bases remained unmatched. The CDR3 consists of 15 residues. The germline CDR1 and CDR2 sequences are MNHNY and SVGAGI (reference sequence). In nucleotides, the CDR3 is TGTGCCAGCAGTTACCCGGGACAGGGGGGCACTGAAGCTTTCTTT. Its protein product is CASSYPGQGGTEAFF.

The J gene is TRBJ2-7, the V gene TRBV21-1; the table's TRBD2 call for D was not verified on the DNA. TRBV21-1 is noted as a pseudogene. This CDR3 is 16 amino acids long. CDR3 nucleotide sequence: TGTGCCAGCAGCAATCCCTGCACTGGGAGGGGCCACGAGCAGTACTTC. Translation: CASSNPCTGRGHEQYF.

In DNA form, the CDR3 reads TGTGCCACCAGCAGAGATCGGGACAGGCAATACACCTTC. Residues: CATSRDRDRQYTF. V and J are TRBV15 and TRBJ1-2; 8 nucleotides match TRBD1. This CDR3 spans 13 amino acids. Germline trimming cut 0 bases from V and 11 bases from J; bases unmatched to any gene: 5. From germline, CDR1 is LNHNV and CDR2 YYDKDF (reference sequence).

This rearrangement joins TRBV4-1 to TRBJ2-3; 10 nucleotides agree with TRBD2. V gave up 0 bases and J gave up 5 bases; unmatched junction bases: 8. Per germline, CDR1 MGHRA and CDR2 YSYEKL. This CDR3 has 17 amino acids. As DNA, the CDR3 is TGCGCCAGCAGCCAAGAACAAGCGGGAGGGCCCTTAGATACGCAGTATTTT. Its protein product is CASSQEQAGGPLDTQYF.

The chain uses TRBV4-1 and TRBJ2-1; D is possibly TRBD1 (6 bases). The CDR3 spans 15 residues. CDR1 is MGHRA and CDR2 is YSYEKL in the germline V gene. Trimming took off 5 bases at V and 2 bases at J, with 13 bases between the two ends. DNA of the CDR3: TGCGCCAGCAGCGACCGCAGGGGAACCTACAATGAGCAGTTCTTC. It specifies CASSDRRGTYNEQFF.

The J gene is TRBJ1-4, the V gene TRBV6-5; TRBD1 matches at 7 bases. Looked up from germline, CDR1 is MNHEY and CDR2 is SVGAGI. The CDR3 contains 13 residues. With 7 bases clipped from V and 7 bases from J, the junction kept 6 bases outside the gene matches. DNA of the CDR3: TGTGCCAGCAACGCAGGGGGTGGTGAAAAACTGTTTTTT. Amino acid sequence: CASNAGGGEKLFF.

The CDR3 loop reads CASSYPRRRYPLEEQYF. CDR3 DNA sequence: TGTGCCAGCAGTTACCCACGGCGGAGATACCCCCTTGAGGAGCAGTACTTC. V is TRBV7-3 and J is TRBJ2-7, with D unresolved. CDR1 and CDR2 (germline): SGHTA, FQGTGA. The CDR3 sequence is 17 residues long. Between the trimmed V and J ends, which lost 6 bases and 7 bases, there was a span of 28 bases. Filled out from reference TRBV7-3 and TRBJ2-7, the complete variable domain reads GAGVSQTPSNKVTEKGKYVELRCDPISGHTALYWYRQSLGQGPEFLIYFQGTGAADDSGLPNDRFFAVRPEGSVSTLKIQRTERGDSAVYLCASSYPRRRYPLEEQYFGPGTRLTVT.

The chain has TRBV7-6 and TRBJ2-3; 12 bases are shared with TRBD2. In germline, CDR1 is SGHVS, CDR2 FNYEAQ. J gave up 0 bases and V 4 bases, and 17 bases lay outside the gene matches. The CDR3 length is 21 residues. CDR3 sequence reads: CASSSPGFALAGGTSTDTQYF. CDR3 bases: TGTGCCAGCAGCTCCCCTGGGTTTGCCCTAGCGGGAGGGACTAGCACAGATACGCAGTATTTT.

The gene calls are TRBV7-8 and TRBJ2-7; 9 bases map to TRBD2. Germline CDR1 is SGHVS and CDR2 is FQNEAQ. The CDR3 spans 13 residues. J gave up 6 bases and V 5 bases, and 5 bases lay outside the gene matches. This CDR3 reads CASSPGTSSEQYF. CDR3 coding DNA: TGTGCCAGCAGCCCTGGGACTAGCAGCGAGCAGTACTTC.

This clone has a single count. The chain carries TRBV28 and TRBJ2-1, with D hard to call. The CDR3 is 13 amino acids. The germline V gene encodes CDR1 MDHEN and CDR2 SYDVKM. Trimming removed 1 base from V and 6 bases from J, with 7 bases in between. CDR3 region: CASSLFRFNEQFF. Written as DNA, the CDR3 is TGTGCCAGCAGTTTATTTCGGTTCAATGAGCAGTTCTTC.

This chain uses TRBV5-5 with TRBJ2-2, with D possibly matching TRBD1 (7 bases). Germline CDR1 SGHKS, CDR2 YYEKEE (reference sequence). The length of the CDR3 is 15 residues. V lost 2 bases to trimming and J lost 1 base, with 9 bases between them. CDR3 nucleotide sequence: TGTGCCAGCAGCTTCAGGGGGGTGAACACCGGGGAGCTGTTTTTT. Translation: CASSFRGVNTGELFF.

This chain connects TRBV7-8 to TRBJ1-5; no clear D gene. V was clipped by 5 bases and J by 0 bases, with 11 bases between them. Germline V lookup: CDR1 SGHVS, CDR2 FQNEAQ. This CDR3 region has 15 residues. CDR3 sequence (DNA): TGTGCCAGCAGCGAGCTGATAATTAGCAATCAGCCCCAGCATTTT. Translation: CASSELIISNQPQHF.

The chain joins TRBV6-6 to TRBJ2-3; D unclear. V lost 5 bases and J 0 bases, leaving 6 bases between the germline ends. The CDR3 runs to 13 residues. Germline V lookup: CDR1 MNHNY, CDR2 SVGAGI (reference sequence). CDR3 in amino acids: CASSSLSTDTQYF. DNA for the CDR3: TGTGCCAGCAGTAGCCTTAGCACAGATACGCAGTATTTT.

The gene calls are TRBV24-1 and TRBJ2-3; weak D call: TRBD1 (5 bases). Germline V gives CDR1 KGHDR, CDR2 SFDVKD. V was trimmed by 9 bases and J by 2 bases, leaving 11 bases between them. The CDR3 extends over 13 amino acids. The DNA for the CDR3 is TGTGCCACCGAGGACATAATCACAGATACGCAGTATTTT. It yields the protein CATEDIITDTQYF.

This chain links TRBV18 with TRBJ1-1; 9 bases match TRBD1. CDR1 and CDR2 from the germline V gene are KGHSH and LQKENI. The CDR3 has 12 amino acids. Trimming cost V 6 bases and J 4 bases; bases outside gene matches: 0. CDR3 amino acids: CASSTGGTEAFF. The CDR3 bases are TGTGCCAGCTCGACAGGGGGCACTGAAGCTTTCTTT. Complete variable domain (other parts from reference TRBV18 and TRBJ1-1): NAGVMQNPRHLVRRRGQEARLRCSPMKGHSHVYWYRQLPEEGLKFMVYLQKENIIDESGMPKERFSAEFPKEGPSILRIQQVVRGDSAAYFCASSTGGTEAFFGQGTRLTVV.

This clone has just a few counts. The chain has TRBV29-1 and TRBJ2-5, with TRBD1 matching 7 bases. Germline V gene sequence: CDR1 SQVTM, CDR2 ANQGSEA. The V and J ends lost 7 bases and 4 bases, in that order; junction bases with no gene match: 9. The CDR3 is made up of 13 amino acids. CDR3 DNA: TGCAGCGCCCTGACAGGGTTTGGAGAGACCCAGTACTTC. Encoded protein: CSALTGFGETQYF.

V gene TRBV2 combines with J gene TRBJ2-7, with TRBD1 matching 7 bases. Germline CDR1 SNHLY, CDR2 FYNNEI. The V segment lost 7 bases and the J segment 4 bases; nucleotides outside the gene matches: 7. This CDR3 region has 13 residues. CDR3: CASTLGTAYEQYF. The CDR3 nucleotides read TGTGCCAGCACCTTAGGGACAGCTTACGAGCAGTACTTC.

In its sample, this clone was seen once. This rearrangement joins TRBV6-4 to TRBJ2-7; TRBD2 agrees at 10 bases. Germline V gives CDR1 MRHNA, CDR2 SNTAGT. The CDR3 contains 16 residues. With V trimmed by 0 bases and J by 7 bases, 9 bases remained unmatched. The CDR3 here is CASSDSTASGRGEQYF. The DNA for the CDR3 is TGTGCCAGCAGTGACTCGACGGCTAGCGGGAGAGGGGAGCAGTACTTC.

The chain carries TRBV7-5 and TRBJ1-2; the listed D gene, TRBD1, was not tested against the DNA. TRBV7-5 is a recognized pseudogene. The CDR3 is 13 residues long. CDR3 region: CARSLGQAYGYTF. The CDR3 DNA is TGTGCCAGAAGCTTAGGACAGGCCTATGGCTACACCTTC.

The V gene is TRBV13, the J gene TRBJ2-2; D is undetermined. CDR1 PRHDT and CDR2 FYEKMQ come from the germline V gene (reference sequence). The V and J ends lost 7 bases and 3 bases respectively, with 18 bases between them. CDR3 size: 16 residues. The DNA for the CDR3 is TGTGCCAGCACTGCCGTCTCGCTTGCGGACACCGGGGAGCTGTTTTTT. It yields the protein CASTAVSLADTGELFF.

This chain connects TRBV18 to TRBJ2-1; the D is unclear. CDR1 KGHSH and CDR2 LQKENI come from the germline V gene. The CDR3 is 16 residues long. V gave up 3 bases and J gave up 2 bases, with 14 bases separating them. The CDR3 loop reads CASSPSPTHTYNEQFF. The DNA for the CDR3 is TGTGCCAGCTCACCTTCCCCGACTCACACCTACAATGAGCAGTTCTTC.